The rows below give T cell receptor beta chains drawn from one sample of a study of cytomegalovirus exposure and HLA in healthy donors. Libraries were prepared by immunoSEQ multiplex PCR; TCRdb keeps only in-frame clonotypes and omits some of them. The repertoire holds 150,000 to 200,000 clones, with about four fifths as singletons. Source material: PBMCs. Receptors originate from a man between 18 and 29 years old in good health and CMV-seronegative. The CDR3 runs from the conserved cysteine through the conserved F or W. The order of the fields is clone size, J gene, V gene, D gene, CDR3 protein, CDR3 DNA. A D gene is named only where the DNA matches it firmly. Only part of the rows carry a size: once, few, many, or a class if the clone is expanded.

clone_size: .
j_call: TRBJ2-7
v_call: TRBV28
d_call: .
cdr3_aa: CASSFPWGGASYEQYF
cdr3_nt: TGTGCCAGCAGTTTCCCGTGGGGGGGGGCCTCCTACGAGCAGTACTTC

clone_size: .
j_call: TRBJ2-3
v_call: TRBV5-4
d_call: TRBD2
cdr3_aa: CASSPTSGRTDTQYF
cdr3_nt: TGTGCCAGCAGCCCCACTAGCGGGAGAACAGATACGCAGTATTTT

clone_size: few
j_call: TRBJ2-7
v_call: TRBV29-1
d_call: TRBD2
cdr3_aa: CSVEDQGAGGIYEQYF
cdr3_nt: TGCAGCGTTGAAGATCAGGGAGCGGGAGGGATTTACGAGCAGTACTTC

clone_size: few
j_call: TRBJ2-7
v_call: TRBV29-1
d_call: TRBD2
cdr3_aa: CSVHQREYDEQYF
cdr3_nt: TGCAGCGTCCACCAGCGGGAGTACGACGAGCAGTACTTC

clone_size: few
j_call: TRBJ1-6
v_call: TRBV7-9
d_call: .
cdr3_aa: CATGGNSPLHF
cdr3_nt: TGTGCCACGGGGGGCAATTCACCCCTCCACTTT

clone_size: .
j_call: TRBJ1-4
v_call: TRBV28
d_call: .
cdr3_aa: CASSPLGGRGNEKLFF
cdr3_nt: TGTGCCAGCAGTCCCCTGGGGGGACGCGGTAATGAAAAACTGTTTTTT

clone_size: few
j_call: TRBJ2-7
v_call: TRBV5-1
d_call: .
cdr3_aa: CASSLELSSYEQYF
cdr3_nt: TGCGCCAGCAGCTTGGAACTTAGCTCCTACGAGCAGTACTTC

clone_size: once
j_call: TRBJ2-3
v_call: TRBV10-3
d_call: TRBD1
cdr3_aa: CAISGQGTSTDTQYF
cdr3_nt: TGTGCCATTTCGGGACAGGGGACTAGCACAGATACGCAGTATTTT

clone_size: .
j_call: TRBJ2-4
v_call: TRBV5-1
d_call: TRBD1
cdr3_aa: CASSDRGIAKNIQYF
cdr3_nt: TGCGCCAGCAGCGACAGGGGAATAGCCAAAAACATTCAGTACTTC

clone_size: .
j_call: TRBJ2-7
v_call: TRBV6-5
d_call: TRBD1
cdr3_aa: CASTVSGTGRYEQYF
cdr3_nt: TGTGCCAGCACCGTATCCGGGACAGGGCGATACGAGCAGTACTTC

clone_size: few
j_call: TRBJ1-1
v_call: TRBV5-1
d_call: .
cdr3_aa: CASSLGGGGRTEAFF
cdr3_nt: TGCGCCAGCAGCTTGGGCGGGGGGGGGAGGACTGAAGCTTTCTTT

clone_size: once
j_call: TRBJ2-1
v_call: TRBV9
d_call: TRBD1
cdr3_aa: CASSVEASDRGGEQFF
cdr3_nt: TGTGCCAGCAGCGTAGAGGCTTCGGACAGGGGCGGTGAGCAGTTCTTC

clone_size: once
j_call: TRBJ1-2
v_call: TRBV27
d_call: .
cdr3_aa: CASSLLGGQGYGYTF
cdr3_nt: TGTGCCAGCAGTTTATTGGGGGGGCAGGGCTATGGCTACACCTTC

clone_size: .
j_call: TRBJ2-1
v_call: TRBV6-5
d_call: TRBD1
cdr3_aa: CASRGPGQRYNEQFF
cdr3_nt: TGTGCCAGCAGGGGACCGGGACAGAGATACAATGAGCAGTTCTTC

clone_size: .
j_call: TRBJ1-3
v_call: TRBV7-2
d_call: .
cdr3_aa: CASSSQVTVSGNTIYF
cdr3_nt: TGTGCCAGCAGCTCACAAGTAACAGTATCGGGAAACACCATATATTTT

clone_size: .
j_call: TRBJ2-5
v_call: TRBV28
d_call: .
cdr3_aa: CASSPVGLVQETQYF
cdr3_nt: TGTGCCAGCAGCCCCGTCGGACTCGTCCAAGAGACCCAGTACTTC

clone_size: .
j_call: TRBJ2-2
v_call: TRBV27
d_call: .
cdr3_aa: CASSPGTQHYTGELFF
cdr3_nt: TGTGCCAGCAGTCCCGGGACACAACATTACACCGGGGAGCTGTTTTTT

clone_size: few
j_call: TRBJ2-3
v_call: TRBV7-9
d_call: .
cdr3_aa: CASSRGGTDTQYF
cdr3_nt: TGTGCCAGCAGTAGGGGGGGGACAGATACGCAGTATTTT

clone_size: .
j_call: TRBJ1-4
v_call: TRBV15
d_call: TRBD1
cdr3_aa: CATSIYGTGATNEKLFF
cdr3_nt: TGTGCCACCAGCATCTACGGGACAGGGGCAACTAATGAAAAACTGTTTTTT

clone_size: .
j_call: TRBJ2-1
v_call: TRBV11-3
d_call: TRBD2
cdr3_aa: CASSPGTSAHNEQFF
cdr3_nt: TGTGCCAGCAGCCCCGGGACTAGTGCCCACAATGAGCAGTTCTTC

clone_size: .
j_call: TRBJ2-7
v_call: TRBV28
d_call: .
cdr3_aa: CASRRPGASGYEQYF
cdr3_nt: TGTGCCAGCAGACGCCCAGGGGCTTCTGGCTACGAGCAGTACTTC

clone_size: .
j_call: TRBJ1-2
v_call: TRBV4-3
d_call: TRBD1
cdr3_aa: CASSQDQNWGQINYGYTF
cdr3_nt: TGCGCCAGCAGCCAAGATCAGAACTGGGGACAGATTAACTATGGCTACACCTTC

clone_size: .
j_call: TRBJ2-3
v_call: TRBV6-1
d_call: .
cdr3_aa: CASEHPYSTDTQYF
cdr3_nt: TGTGCCAGCGAGCACCCCTATAGCACAGATACGCAGTATTTT

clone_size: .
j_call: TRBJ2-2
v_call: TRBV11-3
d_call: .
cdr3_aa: CASSLELREGTGELFF
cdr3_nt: TGTGCCAGCAGCTTAGAACTTCGCGAGGGCACCGGGGAGCTGTTTTTT

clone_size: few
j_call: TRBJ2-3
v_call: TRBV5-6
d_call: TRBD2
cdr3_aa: CASSLGLAGGVDTQYF
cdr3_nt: TGTGCCAGCAGCCTGGGACTAGCGGGGGGGGTAGATACGCAGTATTTT

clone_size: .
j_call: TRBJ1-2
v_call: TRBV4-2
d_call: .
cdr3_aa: CASSQRTVNYGYTF
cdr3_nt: TGTGCCAGCAGCCAACGGACTGTAAACTATGGCTACACCTTC

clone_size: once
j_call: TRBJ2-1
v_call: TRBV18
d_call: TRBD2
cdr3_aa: CASSPELAGAHNEQFF
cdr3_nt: TGTGCCAGCTCACCGGAACTAGCGGGAGCCCACAATGAGCAGTTCTTC

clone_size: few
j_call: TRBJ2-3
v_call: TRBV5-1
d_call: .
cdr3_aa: CASSFSPSGGTDTQYF
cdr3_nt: TGCGCCAGCAGCTTTTCCCCTTCGGGAGGCACAGATACGCAGTATTTT

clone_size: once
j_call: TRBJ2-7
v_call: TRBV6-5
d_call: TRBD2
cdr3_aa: CASSYSSGDYSYEQYF
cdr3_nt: TGTGCCAGCAGTTACTCGAGTGGGGACTACTCCTACGAGCAGTACTTC

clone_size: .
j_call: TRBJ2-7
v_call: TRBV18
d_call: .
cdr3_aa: CASSPQGSGYEQYF
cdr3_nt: TGTGCCAGCTCACCACAAGGGAGCGGGTACGAGCAGTACTTC

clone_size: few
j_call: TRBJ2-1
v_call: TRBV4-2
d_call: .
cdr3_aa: CASSRSSYNEQFF
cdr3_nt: TGTGCCAGCAGCCGGAGCTCCTACAATGAGCAGTTCTTC

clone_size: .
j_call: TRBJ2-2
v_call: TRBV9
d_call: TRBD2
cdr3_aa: CASSEGLAGGRATGELFF
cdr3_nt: TGTGCCAGCAGCGAGGGACTAGCGGGGGGCAGGGCGACCGGGGAGCTGTTTTTT

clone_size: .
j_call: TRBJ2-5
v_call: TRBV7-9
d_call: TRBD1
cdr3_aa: CASSPDRGGLETQYF
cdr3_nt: TGTGCCAGCAGCCCGGACAGGGGTGGTTTAGAGACCCAGTACTTC

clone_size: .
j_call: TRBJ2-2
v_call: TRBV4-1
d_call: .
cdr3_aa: CASSPPLGAKRAGELFF
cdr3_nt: TGCGCCAGCAGCCCCCCGCTGGGGGCAAAGAGGGCCGGGGAGCTGTTTTTT

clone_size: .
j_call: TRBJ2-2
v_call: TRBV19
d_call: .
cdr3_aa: CASSADRTNTGELFF
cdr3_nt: TGTGCCAGTAGTGCGGACAGAACGAACACCGGGGAGCTGTTTTTT

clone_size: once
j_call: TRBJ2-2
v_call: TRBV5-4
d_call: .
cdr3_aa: CASSQPQGGTGELFF
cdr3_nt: TGTGCCAGCAGCCAGCCCCAGGGCGGCACCGGGGAGCTGTTTTTT

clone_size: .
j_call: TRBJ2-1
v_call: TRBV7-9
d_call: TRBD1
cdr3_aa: CASSAPGTGSNEQFF
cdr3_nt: TGTGCCAGCAGCGCACCCGGGACAGGGAGCAATGAGCAGTTCTTC

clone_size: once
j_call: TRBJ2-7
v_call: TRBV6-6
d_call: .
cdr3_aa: CASRPASNPHYEQYF
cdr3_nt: TGTGCCAGCAGGCCCGCTAGCAATCCCCATTACGAGCAGTACTTC

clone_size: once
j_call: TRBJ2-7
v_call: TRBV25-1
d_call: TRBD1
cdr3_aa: CASSDSRTGHSPEQYF
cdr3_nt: TGTGCCAGCAGTGATTCCCGGACAGGGCATTCTCCCGAGCAGTACTTC

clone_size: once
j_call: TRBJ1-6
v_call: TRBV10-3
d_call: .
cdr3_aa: CAIREGGGRNSPLHF
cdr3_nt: TGTGCCATCAGGGAGGGGGGCGGTAGGAATTCACCCCTCCACTTT

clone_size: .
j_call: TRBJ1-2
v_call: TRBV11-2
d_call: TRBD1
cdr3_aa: CASSFGTGGGYGYTF
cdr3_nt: TGTGCCAGCAGCTTCGGGACAGGGGGTGGCTATGGCTACACCTTC

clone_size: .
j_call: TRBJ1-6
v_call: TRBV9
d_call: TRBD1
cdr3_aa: CASSVRGGQGYNSPLHF
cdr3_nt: TGTGCCAGCAGCGTCCGGGGTGGACAGGGGTATAATTCACCCCTCCACTTT

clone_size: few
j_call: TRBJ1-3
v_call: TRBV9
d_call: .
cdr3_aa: CASSAGGGGGGNTIYF
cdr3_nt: TGTGCCAGCAGCGCGGGAGGGGGGGGAGGCGGAAACACCATATATTTT

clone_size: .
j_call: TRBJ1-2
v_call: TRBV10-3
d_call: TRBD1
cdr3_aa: CAISELDRATEGYTF
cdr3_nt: TGTGCCATCAGTGAGCTGGACAGGGCCACCGAAGGCTACACCTTC

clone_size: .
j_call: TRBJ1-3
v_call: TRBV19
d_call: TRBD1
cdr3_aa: CASSTSPTGAGNTIYF
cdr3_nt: TGTGCCAGTAGTACCTCTCCGACAGGGGCTGGAAACACCATATATTTT

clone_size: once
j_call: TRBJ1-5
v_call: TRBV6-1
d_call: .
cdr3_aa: CASSGGGIGNQPQHF
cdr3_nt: TGTGCCAGCAGTGGGGGGGGGATAGGCAATCAGCCCCAGCATTTT

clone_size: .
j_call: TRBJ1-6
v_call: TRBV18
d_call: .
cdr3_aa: CASSPRGGDYNSPLHF
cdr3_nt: TGTGCCAGCTCCCCCCGGGGGGGTGACTATAATTCACCCCTCCACTTT

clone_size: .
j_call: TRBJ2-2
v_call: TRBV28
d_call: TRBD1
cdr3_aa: CASSLTGVPGELFF
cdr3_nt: TGTGCCAGCAGTTTAACAGGGGTTCCCGGGGAGCTGTTTTTT

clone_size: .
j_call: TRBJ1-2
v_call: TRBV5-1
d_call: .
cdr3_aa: CASSLAPGALDYGYTF
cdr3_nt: TGCGCCAGCAGCTTGGCTCCAGGGGCCCTGGACTATGGCTACACCTTC

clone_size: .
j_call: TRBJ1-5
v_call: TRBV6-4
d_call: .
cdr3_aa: CASSRDTSSQPQHF
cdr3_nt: TGTGCCAGCAGCCGGGACACCTCCTCTCAGCCCCAGCATTTT

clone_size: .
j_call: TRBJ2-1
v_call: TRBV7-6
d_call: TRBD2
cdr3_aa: CASTRVGGLAGLSSYNEQFF
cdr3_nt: TGTGCCAGCACTCGAGTAGGGGGACTAGCGGGCCTGAGCTCCTACAATGAGCAGTTCTTC

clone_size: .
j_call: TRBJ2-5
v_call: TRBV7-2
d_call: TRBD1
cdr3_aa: CASTPTGTGTQYF
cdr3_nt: TGTGCCAGCACTCCGACAGGGACGGGGACCCAGTACTTC

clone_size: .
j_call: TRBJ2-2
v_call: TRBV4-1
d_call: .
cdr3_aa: CASSHQPGQNTGELFF
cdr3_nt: TGCGCCAGCAGCCATCAACCGGGACAGAACACCGGGGAGCTGTTTTTT

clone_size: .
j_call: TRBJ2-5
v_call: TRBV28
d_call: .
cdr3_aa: CASSFAGDRGEQYF
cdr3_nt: TGTGCCAGCAGTTTCGCAGGGGACCGGGGGGAGCAGTACTTC

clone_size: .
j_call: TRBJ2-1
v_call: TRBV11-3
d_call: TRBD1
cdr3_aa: CASSAPGQTYNEQFF
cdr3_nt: TGTGCCAGCAGCGCTCCGGGACAGACATACAATGAGCAGTTCTTC